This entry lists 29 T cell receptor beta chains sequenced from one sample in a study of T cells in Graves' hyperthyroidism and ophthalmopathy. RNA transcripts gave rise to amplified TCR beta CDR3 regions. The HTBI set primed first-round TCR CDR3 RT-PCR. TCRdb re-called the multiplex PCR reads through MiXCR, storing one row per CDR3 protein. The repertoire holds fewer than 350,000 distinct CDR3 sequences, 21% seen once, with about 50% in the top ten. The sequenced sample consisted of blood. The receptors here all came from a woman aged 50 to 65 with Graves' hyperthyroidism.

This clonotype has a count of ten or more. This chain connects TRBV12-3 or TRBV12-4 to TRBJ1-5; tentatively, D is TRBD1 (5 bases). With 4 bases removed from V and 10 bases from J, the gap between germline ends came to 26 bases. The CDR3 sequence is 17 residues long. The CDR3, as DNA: TGTGCCAGCAGTTCTACCTCGGGGCCGGGAGCTGTATTCCCCCAGCATTTT. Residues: CASSSTSGPGAVFPQHF.

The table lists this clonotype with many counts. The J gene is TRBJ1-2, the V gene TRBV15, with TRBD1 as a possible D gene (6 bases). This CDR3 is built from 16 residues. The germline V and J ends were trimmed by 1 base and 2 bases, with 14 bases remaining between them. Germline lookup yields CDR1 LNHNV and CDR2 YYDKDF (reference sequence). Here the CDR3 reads CATSRGDRGGNYGYTF. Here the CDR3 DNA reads TGTGCCACCAGCAGAGGGGACCGAGGGGGAAACTATGGCTACACCTTC.

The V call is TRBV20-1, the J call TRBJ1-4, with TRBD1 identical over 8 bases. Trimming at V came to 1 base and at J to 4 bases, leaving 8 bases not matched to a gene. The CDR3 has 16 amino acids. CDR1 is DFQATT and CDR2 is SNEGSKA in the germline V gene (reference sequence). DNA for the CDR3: TGCAGTGCTAGAGTGTTACAGGGGGAGGTTAATGAAAAACTGTTTTTT. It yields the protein CSARVLQGEVNEKLFF.

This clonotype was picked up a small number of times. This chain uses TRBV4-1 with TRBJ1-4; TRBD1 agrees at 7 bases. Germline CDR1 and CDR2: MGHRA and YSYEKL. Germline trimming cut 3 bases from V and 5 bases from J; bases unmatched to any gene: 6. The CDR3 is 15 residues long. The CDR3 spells CASSQPGQLNEKLFF. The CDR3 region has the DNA TGCGCCAGCAGCCAGCCGGGACAGTTGAATGAAAAACTGTTTTTT.

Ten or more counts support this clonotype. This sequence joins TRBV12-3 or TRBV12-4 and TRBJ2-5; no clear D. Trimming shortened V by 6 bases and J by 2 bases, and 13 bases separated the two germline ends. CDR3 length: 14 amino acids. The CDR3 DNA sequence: TGTGCCAGCAGACCGGACGGCCGGCAAGAGACCCAGTACTTC. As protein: CASRPDGRQETQYF.

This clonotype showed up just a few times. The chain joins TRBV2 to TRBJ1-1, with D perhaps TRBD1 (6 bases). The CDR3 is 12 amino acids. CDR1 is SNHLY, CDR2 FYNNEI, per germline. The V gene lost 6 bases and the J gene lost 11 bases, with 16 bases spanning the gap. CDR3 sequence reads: CASSLRGTGAFF. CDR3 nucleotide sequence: TGTGCCAGCAGCCTGAGGGGGACTGGTGCTTTCTTT.

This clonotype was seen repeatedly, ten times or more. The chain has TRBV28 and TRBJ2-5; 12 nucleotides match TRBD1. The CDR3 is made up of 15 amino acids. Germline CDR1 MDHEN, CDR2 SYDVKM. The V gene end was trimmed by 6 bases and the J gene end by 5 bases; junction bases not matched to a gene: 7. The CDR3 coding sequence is TGTGCCAGCAGGATCGGGACAGGGGGCCAGGAGACCCAGTACTTC. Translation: CASRIGTGGQETQYF.

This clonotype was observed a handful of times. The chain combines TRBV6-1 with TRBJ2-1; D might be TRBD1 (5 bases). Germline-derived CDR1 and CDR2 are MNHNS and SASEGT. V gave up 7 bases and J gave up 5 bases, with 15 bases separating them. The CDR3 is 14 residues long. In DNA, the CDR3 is TGTGCCAGCACCAAACCAGGGTTTGACAATGAGCAGTTCTTC. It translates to CASTKPGFDNEQFF.

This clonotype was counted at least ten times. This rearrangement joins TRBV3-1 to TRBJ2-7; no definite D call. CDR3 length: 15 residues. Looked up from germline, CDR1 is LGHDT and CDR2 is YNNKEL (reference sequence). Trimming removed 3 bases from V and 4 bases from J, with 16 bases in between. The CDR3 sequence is CASSQTFGPLYEQYF. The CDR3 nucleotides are TGTGCCAGCAGCCAGACCTTCGGACCATTATACGAGCAGTACTTC.

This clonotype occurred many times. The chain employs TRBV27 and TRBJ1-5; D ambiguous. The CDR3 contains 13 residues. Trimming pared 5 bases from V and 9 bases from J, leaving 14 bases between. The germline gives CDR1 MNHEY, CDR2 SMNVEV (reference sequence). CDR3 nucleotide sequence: TGTGCCAGCAGTCCCTACGGGCCAGGGCCCCAGCATTTT. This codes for CASSPYGPGPQHF.

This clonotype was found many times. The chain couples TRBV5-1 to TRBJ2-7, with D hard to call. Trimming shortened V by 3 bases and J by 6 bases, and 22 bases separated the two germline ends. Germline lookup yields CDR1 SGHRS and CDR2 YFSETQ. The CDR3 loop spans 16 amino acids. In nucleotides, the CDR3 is TGCGCCAGCAGCTCCACAGCTGACACAGACCTAGTCGAGCAGTACTTC. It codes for CASSSTADTDLVEQYF.

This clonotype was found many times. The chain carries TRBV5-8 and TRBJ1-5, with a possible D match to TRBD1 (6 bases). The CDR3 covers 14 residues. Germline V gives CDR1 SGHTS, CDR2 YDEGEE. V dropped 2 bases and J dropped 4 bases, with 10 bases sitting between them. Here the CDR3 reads CASSLRQANQPQHF. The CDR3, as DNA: TGTGCCAGCAGCTTAAGACAGGCAAATCAGCCCCAGCATTTT.

The CDR3 bases are TGTGCCAGCAGCTCAAAGAGGGGCGGCGATATGGGGACAGATACGCAGTATTTT. The encoded protein is CASSSKRGGDMGTDTQYF. The V and J genes are TRBV7-2 and TRBJ2-3; perhaps D is TRBD1 or TRBD2 (5 bases each). Deletions cut 4 bases from V and 3 bases from J, with 23 bases between. The germline gives CDR1 SGHTA, CDR2 FQGNSA. The CDR3 has 18 residues.

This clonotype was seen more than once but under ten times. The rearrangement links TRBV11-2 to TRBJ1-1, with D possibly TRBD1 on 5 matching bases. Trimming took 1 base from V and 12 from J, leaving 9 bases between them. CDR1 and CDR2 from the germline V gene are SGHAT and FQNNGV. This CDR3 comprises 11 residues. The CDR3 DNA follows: TGTGCCAGCAGCTTAGGGGGGTTGTCTTTCTTT. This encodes CASSLGGLSFF.

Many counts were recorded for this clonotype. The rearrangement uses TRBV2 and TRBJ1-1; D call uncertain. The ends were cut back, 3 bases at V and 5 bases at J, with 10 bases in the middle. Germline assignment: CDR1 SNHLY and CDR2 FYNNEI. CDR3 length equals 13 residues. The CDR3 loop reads CASSEDDATEAFF. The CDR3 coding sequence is TGTGCCAGCAGTGAGGATGATGCGACTGAAGCTTTCTTT. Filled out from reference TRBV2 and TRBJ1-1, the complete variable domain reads EPEVTQTPSHQVTQMGQEVILRCVPISNHLYFYWYRQILGQKVEFLVSFYNNEISEKSEIFDDQFSVERPDGSNFTLKIRSTKLEDSAMYFCASSEDDATEAFFGQGTRLTVV.

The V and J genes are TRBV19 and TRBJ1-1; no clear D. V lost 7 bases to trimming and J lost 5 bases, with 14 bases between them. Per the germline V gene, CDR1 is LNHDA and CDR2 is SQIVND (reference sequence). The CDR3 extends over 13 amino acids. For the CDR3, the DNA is TGTGCCAGTATGCCGGGGAAGAGGACTGAAGCTTTCTTT. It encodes CASMPGKRTEAFF.

This CDR3 is CASSTGTGYYEQYF. In DNA, the CDR3 is TGTGCCAGCAGCACCGGGACAGGGTACTACGAGCAGTACTTC. The chain has TRBV11-2 and TRBJ2-7, with TRBD1 identical over 9 bases. The CDR3 sequence is 14 residues long. Losses at the gene ends were 5 bases for V and 3 bases for J; bases not matched to a gene: 5. Germline values: CDR1 SGHAT, CDR2 FQNNGV. The full variable domain, rest sourced from reference TRBV11-2 and TRBJ2-7, is EAGVAQSPRYKIIEKRQSVAFWCNPISGHATLYWYQQILGQGPKLLIQFQNNGVVDDSQLPKDRFSAERLKGVDSTLKIQPAKLEDSAVYLCASSTGTGYYEQYFGPGTRLTVT.

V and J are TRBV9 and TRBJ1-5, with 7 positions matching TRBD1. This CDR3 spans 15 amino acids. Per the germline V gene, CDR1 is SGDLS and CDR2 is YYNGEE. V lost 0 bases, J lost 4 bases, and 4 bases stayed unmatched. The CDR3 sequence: CASSVDGQENQPQHF. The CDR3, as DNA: TGTGCCAGCAGCGTAGACGGACAGGAAAATCAGCCCCAGCATTTT.

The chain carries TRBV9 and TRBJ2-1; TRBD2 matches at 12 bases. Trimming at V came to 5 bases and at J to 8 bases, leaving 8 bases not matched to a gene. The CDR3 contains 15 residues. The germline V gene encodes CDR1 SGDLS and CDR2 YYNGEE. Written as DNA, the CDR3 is TGTGCCAGCAGGGAAACTAGCGGGGGGCCCCATGAGCAGTTCTTC. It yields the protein CASRETSGGPHEQFF.

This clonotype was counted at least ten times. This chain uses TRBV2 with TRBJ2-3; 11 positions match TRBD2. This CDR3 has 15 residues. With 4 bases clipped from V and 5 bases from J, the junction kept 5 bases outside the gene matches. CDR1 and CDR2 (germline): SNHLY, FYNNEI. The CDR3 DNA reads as TGTGCCAGCAGTGGGGCGCTAGCGGGGGGAGATACGCAGTATTTT. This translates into CASSGALAGGDTQYF.

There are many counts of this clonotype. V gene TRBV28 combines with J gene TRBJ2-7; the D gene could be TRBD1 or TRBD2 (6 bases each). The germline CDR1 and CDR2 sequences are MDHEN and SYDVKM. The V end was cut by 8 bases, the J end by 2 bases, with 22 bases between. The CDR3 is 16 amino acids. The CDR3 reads CASRLRPGAIAYEQYF. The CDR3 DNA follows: TGTGCCAGCCGGTTACGGCCGGGGGCCATTGCCTACGAGCAGTACTTC. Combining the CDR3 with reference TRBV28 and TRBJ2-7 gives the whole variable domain DVKVTQSSRYLVKRTGEKVFLECVQDMDHENMFWYRQDPGLGLRLIYFSYDVKMKEKGDIPEGYSVSREKKERFSLILESASTNQTSMYLCASRLRPGAIAYEQYFGPGTRLTVT.

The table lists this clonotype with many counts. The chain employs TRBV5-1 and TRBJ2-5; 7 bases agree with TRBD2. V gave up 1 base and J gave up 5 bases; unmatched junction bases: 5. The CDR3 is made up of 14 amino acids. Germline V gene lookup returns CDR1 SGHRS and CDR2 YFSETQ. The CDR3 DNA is TGCGCCAGCAGCTTGCGGACTAGAAGTGAGACCCAGTACTTC. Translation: CASSLRTRSETQYF.

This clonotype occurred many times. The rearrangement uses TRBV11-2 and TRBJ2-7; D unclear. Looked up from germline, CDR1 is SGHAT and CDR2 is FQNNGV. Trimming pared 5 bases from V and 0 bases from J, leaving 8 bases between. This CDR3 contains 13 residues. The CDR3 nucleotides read TGTGCCAGCAGCCAAGTGTTCTCCTACGAGCAGTACTTC. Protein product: CASSQVFSYEQYF.

The CDR3 sequence: CASSPPGRGNEKLFF. The CDR3 nucleotides read TGTGCCAGCAGCCCACCGGGACGGGGAAATGAAAAACTGTTTTTT. V usage is TRBV3-1 and J usage is TRBJ1-4, with D perhaps TRBD1 (5 bases). Between the trimmed V and J ends, which lost 4 bases and 5 bases, there was a span of 14 bases. Germline CDR1 and CDR2: LGHDT and YNNKEL (reference sequence). The CDR3 totals 15 residues.

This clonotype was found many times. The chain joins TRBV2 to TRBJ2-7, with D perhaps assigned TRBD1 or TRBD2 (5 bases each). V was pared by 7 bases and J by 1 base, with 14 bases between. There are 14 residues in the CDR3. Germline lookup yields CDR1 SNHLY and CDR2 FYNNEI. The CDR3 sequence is CASKTGTASYEQYF. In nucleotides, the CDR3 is TGTGCCAGCAAAACCGGGACGGCATCCTACGAGCAGTACTTC.

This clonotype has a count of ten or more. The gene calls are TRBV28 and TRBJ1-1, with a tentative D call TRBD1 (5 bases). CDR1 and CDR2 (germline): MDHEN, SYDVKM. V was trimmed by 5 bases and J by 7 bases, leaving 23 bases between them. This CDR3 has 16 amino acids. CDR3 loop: CASSPIRQNLRIEAFF. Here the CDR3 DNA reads TGTGCCAGCAGTCCTATAAGACAGAACTTACGCATTGAAGCTTTCTTT.

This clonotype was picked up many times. The CDR3 DNA follows: TGTGCCAGTAGTATGAGTTCATCCTCCTACGAGCAGTACTTC. It is translated as CASSMSSSSYEQYF. The rearrangement uses TRBV19 and TRBJ2-7; D is ambiguous. Trimming stripped 3 bases from V and 0 bases from J, with 9 bases between. This CDR3 has 14 amino acids. Germline loops: CDR1 LNHDA, CDR2 SQIVND (reference sequence).

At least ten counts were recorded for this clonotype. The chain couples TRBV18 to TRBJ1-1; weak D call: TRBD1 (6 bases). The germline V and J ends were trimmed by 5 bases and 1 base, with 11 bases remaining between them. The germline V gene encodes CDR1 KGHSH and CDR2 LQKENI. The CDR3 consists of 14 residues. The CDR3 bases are TGTGCCAGCTCAAGGGACAAGGCGAACACTGAAGCTTTCTTT. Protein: CASSRDKANTEAFF.

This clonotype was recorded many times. CDR3 bases: TGCAGTGCCCCGGGGGGGAGCGGGAGCTCCTACAATGAGCAGTTCTTC. Translation: CSAPGGSGSSYNEQFF. V usage is TRBV20-1 and J usage is TRBJ2-1; 8 bases fit TRBD2. This CDR3 has 16 residues. CDR1 DFQATT and CDR2 SNEGSKA come from the germline V gene (reference sequence). V lost 6 bases, J lost 0 bases, and 10 bases stayed unmatched.